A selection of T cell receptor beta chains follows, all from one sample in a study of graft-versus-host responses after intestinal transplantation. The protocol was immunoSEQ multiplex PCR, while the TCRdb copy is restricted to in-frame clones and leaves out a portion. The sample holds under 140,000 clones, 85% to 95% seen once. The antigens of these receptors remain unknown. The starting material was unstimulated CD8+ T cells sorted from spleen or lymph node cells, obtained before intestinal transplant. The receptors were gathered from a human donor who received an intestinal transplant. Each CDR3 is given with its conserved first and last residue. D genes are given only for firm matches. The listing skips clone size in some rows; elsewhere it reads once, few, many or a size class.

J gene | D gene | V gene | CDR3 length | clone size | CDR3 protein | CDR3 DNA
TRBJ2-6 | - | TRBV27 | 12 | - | CASRSGANVLTF | TGTGCCAGCAGATCCGGGGCCAACGTCCTGACTTTC
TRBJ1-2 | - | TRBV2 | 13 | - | CASSEMSGKGYTF | TGTGCCAGCAGTGAAATGTCAGGGAAGGGCTACACCTTC
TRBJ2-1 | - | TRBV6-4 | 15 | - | CASSAGRVLDNEQFF | TGTGCCAGCAGTGCGGGAAGGGTTTTGGACAATGAGCAGTTCTTC
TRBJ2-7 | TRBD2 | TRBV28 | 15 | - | CASSLSAGTRSEQYF | TGTGCCAGCAGTTTGTCCGCCGGGACTAGAAGCGAGCAGTACTTC
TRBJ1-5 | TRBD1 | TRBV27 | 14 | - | CASSSQGFGQPQHF | TGTGCCAGCAGTTCACAGGGGTTTGGTCAGCCCCAGCATTTT
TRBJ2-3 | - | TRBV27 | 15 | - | CASQPVGGAYDTQYF | TGTGCCAGCCAACCCGTGGGGGGCGCATATGATACGCAGTATTTT
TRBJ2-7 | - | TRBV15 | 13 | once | CATSEGGGYEQYF | TGTGCCACCAGCGAGGGGGGGGGTTACGAGCAGTACTTC
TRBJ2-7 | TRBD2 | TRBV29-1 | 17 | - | CSVLGFASGTPLYEQYF | TGCAGCGTTCTCGGTTTCGCCAGCGGGACCCCCCTTTACGAGCAGTACTTC
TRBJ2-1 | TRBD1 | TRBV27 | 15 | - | CASRKDRWVYNEQFF | TGTGCCAGCAGGAAGGACAGGTGGGTCTACAATGAGCAGTTCTTC
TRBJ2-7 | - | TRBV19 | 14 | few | CASSIRWGPYEQYF | TGTGCCAGTAGTATACGGTGGGGACCCTACGAGCAGTACTTC
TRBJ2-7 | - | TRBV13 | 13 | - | CASSTGPTYEQYF | TGTGCCAGCAGCACGGGGCCTACCTACGAGCAGTACTTC
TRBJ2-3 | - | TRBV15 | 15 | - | CATSRERGATDTQYF | TGTGCCACCAGCAGAGAAAGGGGGGCTACGGATACGCAGTATTTT
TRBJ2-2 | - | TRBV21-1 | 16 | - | CASRPTGRTNTGELFF | TGTGCCAGCAGACCGACAGGGAGGACGAACACCGGGGAGCTGTTTTTT
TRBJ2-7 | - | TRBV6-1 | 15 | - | CASSAGTSSSYEQYF | TGTGCCAGCAGTGCCGGGACCTCATCCTCCTACGAGCAGTACTTC
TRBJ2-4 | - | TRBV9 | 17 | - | CASSVNPSVSNKNIQYF | TGTGCCAGCAGCGTAAACCCGTCGGTGTCTAACAAAAACATTCAGTACTTC
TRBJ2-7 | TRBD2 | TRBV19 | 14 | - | CASSGGELLYEQYF | TGTGCCAGTAGTGGGGGGGAGCTTCTCTACGAGCAGTACTTC
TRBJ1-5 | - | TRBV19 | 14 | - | CASSVDISNQPQHF | TGTGCCAGTAGTGTTGATATCAGCAATCAGCCCCAGCATTTT
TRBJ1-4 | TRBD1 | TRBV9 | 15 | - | CASSEGGYANEKLFF | TGTGCCAGCAGCGAAGGGGGCTATGCTAATGAAAAACTGTTTTTT
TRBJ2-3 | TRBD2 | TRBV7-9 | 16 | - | CASSSRRGGPGDTQYF | TGTGCCAGCAGCTCCCGTAGGGGAGGGCCTGGAGATACGCAGTATTTT
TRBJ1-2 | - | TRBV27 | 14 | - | CASSLFGQGYGYTF | TGTGCCAGCAGTTTATTTGGCCAGGGTTATGGCTACACCTTC
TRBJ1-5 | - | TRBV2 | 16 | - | CASIRPPLGLNQPQHF | TGTGCCAGCATCAGACCCCCACTCGGGCTTAATCAGCCCCAGCATTTT
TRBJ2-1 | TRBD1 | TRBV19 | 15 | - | CASSPLPGQGNEQFF | TGTGCCAGTAGCCCCCTTCCGGGACAGGGGAATGAGCAGTTCTTC
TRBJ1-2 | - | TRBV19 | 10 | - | CATWDYGYTF | TGTGCCACCTGGGACTATGGCTACACCTTC
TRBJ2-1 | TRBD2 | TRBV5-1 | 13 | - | CAARTSGSSEQFF | TGCGCCGCCCGGACTAGCGGGAGTTCCGAGCAGTTCTTC
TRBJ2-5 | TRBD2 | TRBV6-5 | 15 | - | CASSLSGLAGETQYF | TGTGCCAGCAGCCTTTCCGGACTAGCGGGAGAGACCCAGTACTTC
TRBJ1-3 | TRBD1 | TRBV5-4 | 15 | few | CASSPGQGAGNTIYF | TGTGCCAGCAGCCCGGGACAGGGGGCTGGAAACACCATATATTTT
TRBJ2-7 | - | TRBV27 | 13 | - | CASSHGPNYEQYF | TGTGCCAGCAGCCACGGACCAAACTACGAGCAGTACTTC
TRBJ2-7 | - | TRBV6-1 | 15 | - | CASSFPRETSYEQYF | TGTGCCAGCAGTTTCCCGAGGGAAACCTCCTACGAGCAGTACTTC
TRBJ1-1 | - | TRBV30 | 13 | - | CAWVDLGGTEAFF | TGTGCCTGGGTGGACCTGGGGGGGACTGAAGCTTTCTTT
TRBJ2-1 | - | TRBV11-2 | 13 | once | CANSLNRIYEQFF | TGTGCCAACAGCTTAAATAGGATATATGAGCAGTTCTTC
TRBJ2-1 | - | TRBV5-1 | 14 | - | CASSSPRVPNEQFF | TGCGCCAGCAGCTCGCCCCGGGTACCGAATGAGCAGTTCTTC
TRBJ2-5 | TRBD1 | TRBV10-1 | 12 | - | CASRTGLETQYF | TGCGCCAGCAGGACAGGGTTGGAGACCCAGTACTTC
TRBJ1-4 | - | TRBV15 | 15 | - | CATSRDWRAGEKLFF | TGTGCCACCAGCAGAGATTGGCGGGCGGGGGAAAAACTGTTTTTT
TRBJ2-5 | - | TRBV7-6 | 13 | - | CASSFRGRETQYF | TGTGCCAGCAGCTTTCGGGGGAGAGAGACCCAGTACTTC
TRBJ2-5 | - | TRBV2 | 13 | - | CASCAVGQETQYF | TGTGCCAGCTGTGCGGTAGGTCAAGAGACCCAGTACTTC
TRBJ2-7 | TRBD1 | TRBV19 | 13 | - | CASSPGTAYEQYF | TGTGCCAGTAGTCCCGGGACAGCCTACGAGCAGTACTTC
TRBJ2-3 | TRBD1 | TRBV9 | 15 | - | CASSEDTGVTDTQYF | TGTGCCAGCAGCGAGGACACAGGGGTCACAGATACGCAGTATTTT
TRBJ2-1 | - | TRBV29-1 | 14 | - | CSVDGTRSYNEQFF | TGCAGCGTTGACGGGACGCGCTCCTACAATGAGCAGTTCTTC
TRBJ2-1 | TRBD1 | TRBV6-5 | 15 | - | CASSGDRDSYNEQFF | TGTGCCAGCAGTGGGGACAGGGACTCCTACAATGAGCAGTTCTTC
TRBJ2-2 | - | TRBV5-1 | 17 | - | CASSFPRQDANTGELFF | TGCGCCAGCAGCTTTCCCCGACAGGATGCGAACACCGGGGAGCTGTTTTTT
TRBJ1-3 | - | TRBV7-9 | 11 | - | CARGEGNTIYF | TGTGCCAGGGGGGAAGGAAACACCATATATTTT